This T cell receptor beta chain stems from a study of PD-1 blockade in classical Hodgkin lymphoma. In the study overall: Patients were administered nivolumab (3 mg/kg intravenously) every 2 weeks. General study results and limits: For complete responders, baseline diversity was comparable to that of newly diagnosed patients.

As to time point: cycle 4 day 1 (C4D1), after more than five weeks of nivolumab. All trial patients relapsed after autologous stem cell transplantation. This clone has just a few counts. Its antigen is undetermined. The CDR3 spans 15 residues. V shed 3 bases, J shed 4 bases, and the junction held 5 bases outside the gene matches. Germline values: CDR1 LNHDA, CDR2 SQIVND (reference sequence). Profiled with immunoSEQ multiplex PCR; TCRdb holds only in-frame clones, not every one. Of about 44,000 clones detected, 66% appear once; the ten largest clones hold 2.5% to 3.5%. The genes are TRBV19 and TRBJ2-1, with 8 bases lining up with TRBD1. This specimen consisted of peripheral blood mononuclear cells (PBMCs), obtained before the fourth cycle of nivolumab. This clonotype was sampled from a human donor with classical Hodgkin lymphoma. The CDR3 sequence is CASSIAGQAYNEQFF. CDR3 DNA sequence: TGTGCCAGTAGTATTGCGGGACAGGCATACAATGAGCAGTTCTTC.